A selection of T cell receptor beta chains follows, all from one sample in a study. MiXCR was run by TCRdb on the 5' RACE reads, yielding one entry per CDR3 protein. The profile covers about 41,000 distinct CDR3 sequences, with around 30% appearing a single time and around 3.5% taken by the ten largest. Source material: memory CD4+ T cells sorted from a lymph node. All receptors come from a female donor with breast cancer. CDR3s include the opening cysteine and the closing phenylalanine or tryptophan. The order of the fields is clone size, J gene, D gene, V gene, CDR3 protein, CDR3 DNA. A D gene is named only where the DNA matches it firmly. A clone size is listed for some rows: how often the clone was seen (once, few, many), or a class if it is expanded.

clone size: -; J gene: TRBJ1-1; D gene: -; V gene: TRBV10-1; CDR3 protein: CATRQNTNTEAFF; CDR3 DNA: TGCGCCACCCGACAGAATACGAACACTGAAGCTTTCTTT
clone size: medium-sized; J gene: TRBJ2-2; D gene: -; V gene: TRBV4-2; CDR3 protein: CASSPGHTNTGELFF; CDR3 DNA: TGTGCCAGCAGCCCGGGACATACTAACACCGGGGAGCTGTTTTTT
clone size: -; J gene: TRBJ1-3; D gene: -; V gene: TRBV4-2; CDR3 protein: CASSQTNRVTIYF; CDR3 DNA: TGTGCCAGCAGCCAGACCAACAGAGTCACCATATATTTT
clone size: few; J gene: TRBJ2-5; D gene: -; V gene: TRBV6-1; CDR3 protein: CASSSLRGQQETQYF; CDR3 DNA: TGTGCCAGCAGTTCCCTACGAGGACAACAAGAGACCCAGTACTTC
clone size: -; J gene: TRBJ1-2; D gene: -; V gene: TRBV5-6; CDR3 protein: CASSFIGANGYTF; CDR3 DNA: TGTGCCAGCAGCTTTATCGGGGCGAATGGCTACACCTTC
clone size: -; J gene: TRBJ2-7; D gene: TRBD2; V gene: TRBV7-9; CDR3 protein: CASSSGLAGVAYEQYF; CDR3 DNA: TGTGCCAGCAGCTCGGGACTAGCGGGGGTCGCCTACGAGCAGTACTTC
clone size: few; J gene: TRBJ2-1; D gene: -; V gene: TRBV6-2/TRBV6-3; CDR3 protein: CASSRDSSSYNEQFF; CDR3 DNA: TGTGCCAGCAGCCGAGACTCAAGCTCCTACAATGAGCAGTTCTTC
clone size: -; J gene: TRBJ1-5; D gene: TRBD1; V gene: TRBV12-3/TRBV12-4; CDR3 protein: CASSVGQGANQPQHF; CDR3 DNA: TGTGCCAGCAGTGTGGGACAGGGGGCAAATCAGCCCCAGCATTTT
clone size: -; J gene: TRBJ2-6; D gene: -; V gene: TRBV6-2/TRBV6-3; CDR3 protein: CASCGGPGANVLTF; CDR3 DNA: TGTGCCAGCTGCGGCGGCCCTGGGGCCAACGTCCTGACTTTC
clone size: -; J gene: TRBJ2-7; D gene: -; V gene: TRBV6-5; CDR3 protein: CASRGPKGSKQYF; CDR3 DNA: TGTGCCAGCAGAGGCCCTAAAGGGTCAAAGCAGTACTTC
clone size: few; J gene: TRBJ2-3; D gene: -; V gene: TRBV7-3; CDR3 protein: CASSLRRGDTQYF; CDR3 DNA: TGTGCCAGCAGCCTTCGACGGGGTGATACGCAGTATTTT
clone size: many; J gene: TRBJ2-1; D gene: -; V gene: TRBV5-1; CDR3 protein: CASSGGPMPRANEQFF; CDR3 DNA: TGCGCCAGCAGCGGTGGTCCCATGCCACGGGCCAATGAGCAGTTCTTC
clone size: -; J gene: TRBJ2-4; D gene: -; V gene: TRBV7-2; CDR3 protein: CVSRGDGTLQYF; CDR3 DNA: TGTGTCAGCAGGGGAGACGGAACCCTTCAGTACTTC
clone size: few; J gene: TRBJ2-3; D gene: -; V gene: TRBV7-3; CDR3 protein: CASSSGLGPRTDTQYF; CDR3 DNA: TGTGCCAGCAGCTCGGGATTAGGCCCTCGGACAGATACGCAGTATTTT
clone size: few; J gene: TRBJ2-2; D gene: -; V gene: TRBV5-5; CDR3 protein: CASSLRTTPTELFF; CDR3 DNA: TGTGCCAGCAGCCTGAGGACAACCCCAACTGAGCTGTTTTTT
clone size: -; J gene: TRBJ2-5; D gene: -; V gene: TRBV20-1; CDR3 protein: CSAYRVETQYF; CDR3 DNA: TGCAGTGCTTACAGGGTGGAGACCCAGTACTTC
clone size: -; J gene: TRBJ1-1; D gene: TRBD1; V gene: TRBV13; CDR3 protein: CASSADREAFF; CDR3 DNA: TGTGCCAGCAGCGCGGACAGGGAAGCTTTCTTT
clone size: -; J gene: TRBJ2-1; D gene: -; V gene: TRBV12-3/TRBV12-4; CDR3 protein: CASSQRAKGQFF; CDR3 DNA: TGTGCCAGCAGTCAGCGGGCCAAGGGCCAGTTCTTC
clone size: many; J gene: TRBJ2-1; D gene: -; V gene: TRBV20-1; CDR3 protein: CSAMGRNEQFF; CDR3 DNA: TGCAGTGCGATGGGCCGCAATGAGCAGTTCTTC
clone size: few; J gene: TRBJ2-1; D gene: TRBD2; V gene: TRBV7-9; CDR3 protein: CASSSSGLAGNEQFF; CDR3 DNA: TGTGCCAGCAGCTCGTCGGGACTAGCGGGGAATGAGCAGTTCTTC
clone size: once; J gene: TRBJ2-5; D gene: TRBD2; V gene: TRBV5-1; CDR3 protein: CASSLEASGMGETQYF; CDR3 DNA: TGCGCCAGCAGCTTGGAGGCTAGCGGGATGGGAGAGACCCAGTACTTC
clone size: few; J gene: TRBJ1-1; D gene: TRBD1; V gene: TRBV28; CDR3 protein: CATTWTGDTEAFF; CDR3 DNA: TGTGCCACCACCTGGACAGGGGACACTGAAGCTTTCTTT
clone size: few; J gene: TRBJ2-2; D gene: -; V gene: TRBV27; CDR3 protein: CASSLPRTGELFF; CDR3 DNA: TGTGCCAGCAGTTTACCCAGGACCGGGGAGCTGTTTTTT
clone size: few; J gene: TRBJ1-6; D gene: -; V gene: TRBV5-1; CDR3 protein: CASSSRTALRGNHSPLHF; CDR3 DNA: TGCGCCAGCAGCTCGCGTACCGCTCTGCGAGGGAATCATTCACCCCTCCACTTT
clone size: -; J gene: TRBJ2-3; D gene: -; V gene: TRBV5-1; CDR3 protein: CASSFGARGTDTQYF; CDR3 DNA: TGCGCTAGCAGCTTCGGAGCTAGGGGCACAGATACGCAGTATTTT
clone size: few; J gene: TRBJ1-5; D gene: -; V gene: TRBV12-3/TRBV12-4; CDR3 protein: CASSLEGTLNQPQHF; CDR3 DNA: TGTGCCAGCAGTTTAGAAGGGACACTGAATCAGCCCCAGCATTTT
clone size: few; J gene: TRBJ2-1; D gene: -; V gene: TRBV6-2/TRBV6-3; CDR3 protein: CASSYLVPGQAGRIAIPHEQFF; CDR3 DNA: TGTGCCAGCAGTTACTTAGTGCCGGGACAGGCCGGGAGGATAGCTATCCCCCATGAGCAGTTCTTC
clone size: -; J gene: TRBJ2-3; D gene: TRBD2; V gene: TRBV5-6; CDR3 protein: CASGPGLADYTDTQYF; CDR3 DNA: TGTGCCAGCGGCCCCGGACTAGCGGATTACACAGATACGCAGTATTTT
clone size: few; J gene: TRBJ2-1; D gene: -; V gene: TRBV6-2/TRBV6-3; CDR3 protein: CASSPYLYEQFF; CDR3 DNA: TGTGCCAGCAGTCCTTATCTCTATGAGCAGTTCTTC
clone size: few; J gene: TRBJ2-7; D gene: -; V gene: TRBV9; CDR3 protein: CASSGASGTIYEQYF; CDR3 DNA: TGTGCCAGCAGCGGAGCCTCCGGGACAATCTACGAGCAGTACTTC
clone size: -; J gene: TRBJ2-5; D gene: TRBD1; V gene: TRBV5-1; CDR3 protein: CASNSRADRVIETQYF; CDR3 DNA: TGCGCCAGCAACTCCCGGGCTGACAGGGTAATTGAGACCCAGTACTTC
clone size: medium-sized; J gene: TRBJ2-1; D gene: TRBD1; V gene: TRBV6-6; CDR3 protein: CASSGQGAYNEQFF; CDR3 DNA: TGTGCCAGCAGCGGACAGGGGGCCTACAATGAGCAGTTCTTC
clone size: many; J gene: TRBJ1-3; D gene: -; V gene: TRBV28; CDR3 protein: CASSLAYSTGNTIYF; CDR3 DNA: TGTGCCAGCAGTTTGGCATACTCAACTGGAAACACCATATATTTT
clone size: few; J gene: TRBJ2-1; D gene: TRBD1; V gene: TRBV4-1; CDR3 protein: CASSQGSRDRAQFF; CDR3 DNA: TGCGCCAGCAGCCAAGGTTCCCGGGACAGAGCGCAGTTCTTC
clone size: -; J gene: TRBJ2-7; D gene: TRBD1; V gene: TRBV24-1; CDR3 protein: CATSETGTGGREQYF; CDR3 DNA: TGTGCCACCAGTGAGACCGGGACAGGTGGACGCGAGCAGTACTTC
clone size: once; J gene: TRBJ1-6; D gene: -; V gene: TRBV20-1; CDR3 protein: CSARESYNSPLHF; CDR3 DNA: TGCAGTGCTAGGGAGTCCTATAATTCACCCCTCCACTTT
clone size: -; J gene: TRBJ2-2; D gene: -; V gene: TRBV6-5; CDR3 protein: CASGYGDGGYTGELFF; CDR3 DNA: TGTGCCAGCGGTTACGGGGACGGGGGCTACACCGGGGAGCTGTTTTTT
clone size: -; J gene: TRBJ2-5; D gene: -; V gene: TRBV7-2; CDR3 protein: CASSSEYQETQYF; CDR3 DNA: TGTGCCAGCAGCTCTGAGTACCAAGAGACCCAGTACTTC
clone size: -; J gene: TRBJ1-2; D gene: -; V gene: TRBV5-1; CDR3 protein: CATSDGISDGYTF; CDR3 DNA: TGCGCCACCTCGGATGGGATTTCGGATGGCTACACCTTC